The 11 T cell receptor beta chains in this list originate from one sample, sequenced in a study of OX40 agonist ivuxolimab in advanced cancers. Produced via immunoSEQ multiplex PCR; TCRdb's table is partial and in-frame only. Of about 100,000 clones listed, 90% are singletons. The sample was CD4+ or CD8+ T cells sorted from blood, taken in a trial of the OX40 agonist ivuxolimab. The source is an adult with an advanced solid tumor such as melanoma, head and neck, liver or kidney cancer.

The genes are TRBV19 and TRBJ2-6; D possibly matches TRBD1 or TRBD2 (7 bases each). The length of the CDR3 is 18 residues. CDR1 is LNHDA, CDR2 SQIVND, per germline (reference sequence). The V end lost 5 bases, the J end lost 0 bases, and 17 bases lay between the germline ends. The DNA for the CDR3 is TGTGCCAGTAGTCCCCAGACAGGGAGGGGCTCTGGGGCCAACGTCCTGACTTTC. Its translation is CASSPQTGRGSGANVLTF.

This rearrangement joins TRBV2 to TRBJ1-1; possibly TRBD1 for D (6 bases). The germline CDR1 and CDR2 sequences are SNHLY and FYNNEI. The CDR3 spans 16 residues. The V end was cut by 5 bases, the J end by 3 bases, with 19 bases between. The CDR3 DNA is TGTGCCAGCAGTCGGGACACCACGGGGTTTTACACTGAAGCTTTCTTT. Protein sequence: CASSRDTTGFYTEAFF.

This clone was found once. Other DNA sequences in this sample translate to the same CDR3. This chain connects TRBV5-1 to TRBJ1-2; D might be TRBD1 (5 bases). CDR3 length: 13 amino acids. V was cut by 0 bases and J by 5 bases, with 8 bases left in between. Germline V gives CDR1 SGHRS, CDR2 YFSETQ. The CDR3 protein is CASSLEGDYGYTF. CDR3 bases: TGCGCCAGCAGCTTGGAAGGGGATTATGGCTACACCTTC.

This sequence joins TRBV19 and TRBJ1-5; 7 bases match TRBD1. Looked up from germline, CDR1 is LNHDA and CDR2 is SQIVND (reference sequence). J was trimmed by 1 base and V by 7 bases; bases with no gene match: 4. The CDR3 is 14 amino acids. CDR3 sequence reads: CASTKTGSNQPQHF. The DNA for the CDR3 is TGTGCCAGTACCAAGACAGGGAGCAATCAGCCCCAGCATTTT.

This clone has just one count. The CDR3 nucleotides read TGTGCCAGCAGCTCCCTGAGGGGGACCTATGGCTACACCTTC. Protein: CASSSLRGTYGYTF. This chain joins TRBV7-2 and TRBJ1-2, with a possible D match to TRBD1 (6 bases). CDR3 size: 14 residues. Trimming took 4 bases from V and 4 from J, leaving 13 bases between them. Germline values: CDR1 SGHTA, CDR2 FQGNSA.

V and J are TRBV4-2 and TRBJ1-2; D is possibly TRBD1 (5 bases). The germline gives CDR1 LGHNA, CDR2 YNFKEQ. This CDR3 spans 17 amino acids. Trimming cost V 5 bases and J 5 bases, with 24 bases left between them. CDR3 bases: TGTGCCAGCAGCTGCCTCCGGGACGACCCAGCGTGTTATGGCTACACCTTC. Translated, it gives CASSCLRDDPACYGYTF.

V usage is TRBV5-4 and J usage is TRBJ2-1, with 8 bases identical to TRBD1. Germline lookup yields CDR1 SGHNT and CDR2 YYREEE (reference sequence). Losses at the gene ends were 4 bases for V and 5 bases for J; bases not matched to a gene: 5. CDR3 length equals 14 residues. The CDR3 DNA sequence: TGTGCCAGCAGCCGGACAGGGCTCGACAATGAGCAGTTCTTC. The encoded protein is CASSRTGLDNEQFF. The full variable domain, with the rest looked up from reference TRBV5-4 and TRBJ2-1, is ETGVTQSPTHLIKTRGQQVTLRCSSQSGHNTVSWYQQALGQGPQFIFQYYREEENGRGNFPPRFSGLQFPNYSSELNVNALELDDSALYLCASSRTGLDNEQFFGPGTRLTVL.

The V gene is TRBV5-1, the J gene TRBJ2-1; the match to TRBD2 covers 10 bases. The CDR3 length is 16 residues. Trimming took 0 bases from V and 5 from J; bases not matched to a gene: 5. CDR1 and CDR2 from the germline V gene are SGHRS and YFSETQ. The CDR3 loop reads CASSLGTSGSNNEQFF. In DNA, the CDR3 is TGCGCCAGCAGCTTGGGGACTAGCGGCAGCAACAATGAGCAGTTCTTC.

The chain is built from TRBV7-8 and TRBJ2-7; the D gene could be TRBD1 or TRBD2 (6 bases each). The V gene lost 6 bases and the J gene lost 4 bases, with 16 bases spanning the gap. This CDR3 contains 14 residues. Germline assignment: CDR1 SGHVS and CDR2 FQNEAQ. The DNA for the CDR3 is TGTGCCAGCAGAGGGGGGACAATGCTTTACGAGCAGTACTTC. Protein sequence: CASRGGTMLYEQYF.

The J gene is TRBJ1-1, the V gene TRBV14, with unresolved D. The CDR3 length is 15 residues. The germline gives CDR1 SGHDN, CDR2 FVKESK. Trimming shortened V by 1 base and J by 10 bases, and 19 bases separated the two germline ends. CDR3 loop: CASSQVKDPALGAFF. The CDR3 DNA is TGTGCCAGCAGCCAAGTTAAAGACCCCGCCCTTGGAGCTTTCTTT.

This chain connects TRBV11-2 to TRBJ2-5, with D perhaps being TRBD1 or TRBD2 (5 bases each). Germline V gene lookup returns CDR1 SGHAT and CDR2 FQNNGV. Trimming cost V 0 bases and J 1 base, with 9 bases left between them. This CDR3 has 15 amino acids. DNA for the CDR3: TGTGCCAGCAGCTTAGATGGGGCGGGCCAAGAGACCCAGTACTTC. Its translation is CASSLDGAGQETQYF.